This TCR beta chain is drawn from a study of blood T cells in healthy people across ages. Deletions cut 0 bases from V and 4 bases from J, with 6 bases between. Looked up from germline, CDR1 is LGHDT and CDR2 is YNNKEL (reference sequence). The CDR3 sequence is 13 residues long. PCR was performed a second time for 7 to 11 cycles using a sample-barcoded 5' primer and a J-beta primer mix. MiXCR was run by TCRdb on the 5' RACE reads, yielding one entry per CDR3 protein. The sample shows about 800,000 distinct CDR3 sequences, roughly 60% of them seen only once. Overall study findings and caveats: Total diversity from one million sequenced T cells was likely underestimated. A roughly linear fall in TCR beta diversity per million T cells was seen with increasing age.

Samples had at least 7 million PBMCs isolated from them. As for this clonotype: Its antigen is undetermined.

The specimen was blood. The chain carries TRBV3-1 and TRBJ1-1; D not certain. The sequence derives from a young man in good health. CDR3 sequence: CASSQDFFTEAFF. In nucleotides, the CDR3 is TGTGCCAGCAGCCAAGATTTTTTCACTGAAGCTTTCTTT.